The 2 T cell receptor beta chains below were found in one sample sequenced in a study of blood T cell repertoires in COVID-19. Profiling relied on immunoSEQ multiplex PCR, and the TCRdb table lists in-frame clones only, not all of them. The top ten hold roughly 31% of the sample, which has 30,000 to 40,000 clones, over 70% seen once. The specimen sequenced was peripheral blood. These receptors were taken from a man at least 80 years old with acute or convalescent COVID-19.

The chain employs TRBV3-1 (or the pseudogene TRBV3-2) and TRBJ2-7; possible D gene TRBD2, 5 bases. Trimming removed 7 bases from V and 2 bases from J, with 9 bases in between. CDR3 length: 12 residues. The V gene's germline CDR1 is LGHDT and CDR2 YNNKEL (reference sequence). The DNA of the CDR3 is TGTGCCAGCATCTGGAGGACCTACGAGCAGTACTTC. This sequence encodes CASIWRTYEQYF.

This clone was detected only once. The chain carries TRBV6-8 and TRBJ2-3, with 9 bases aligning to TRBD1. The CDR3 spans 16 residues. Unmatched junction bases numbered 12, after V lost 5 bases and J lost 6 bases. Germline assignment: CDR1 MNHGY and CDR2 SAAAGT. The CDR3 DNA follows: TGTGCCAGCAGTAAGTGTGGGACAGGGTTTTTGGATACGCAGTATTTT. It encodes CASSKCGTGFLDTQYF.